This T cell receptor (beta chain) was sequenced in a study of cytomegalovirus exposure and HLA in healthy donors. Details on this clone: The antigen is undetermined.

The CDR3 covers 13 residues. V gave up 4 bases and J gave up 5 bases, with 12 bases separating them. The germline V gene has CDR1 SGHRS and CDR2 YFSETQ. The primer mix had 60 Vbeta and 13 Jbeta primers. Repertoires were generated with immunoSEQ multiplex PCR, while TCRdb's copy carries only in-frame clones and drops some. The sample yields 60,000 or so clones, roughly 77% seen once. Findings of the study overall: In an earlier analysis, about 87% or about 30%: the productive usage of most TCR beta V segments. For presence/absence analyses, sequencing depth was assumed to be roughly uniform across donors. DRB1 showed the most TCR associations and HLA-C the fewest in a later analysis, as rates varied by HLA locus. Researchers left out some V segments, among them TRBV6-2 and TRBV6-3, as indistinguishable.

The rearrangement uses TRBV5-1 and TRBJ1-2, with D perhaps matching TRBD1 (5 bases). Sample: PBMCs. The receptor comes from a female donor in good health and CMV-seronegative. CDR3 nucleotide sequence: TGCGCCAGCAGCCCCGGGGGGGGGTATGGCTACACCTTC. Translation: CASSPGGGYGYTF.